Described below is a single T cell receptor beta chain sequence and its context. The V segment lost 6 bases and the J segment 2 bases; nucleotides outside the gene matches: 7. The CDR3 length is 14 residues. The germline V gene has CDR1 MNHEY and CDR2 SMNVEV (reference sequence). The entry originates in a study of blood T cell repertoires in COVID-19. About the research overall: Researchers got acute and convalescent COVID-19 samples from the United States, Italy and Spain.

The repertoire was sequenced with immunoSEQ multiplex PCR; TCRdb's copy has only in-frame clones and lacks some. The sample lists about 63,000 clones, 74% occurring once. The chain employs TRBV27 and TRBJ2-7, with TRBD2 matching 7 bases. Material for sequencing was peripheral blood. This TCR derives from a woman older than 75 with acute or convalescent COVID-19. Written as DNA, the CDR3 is TGTGCCAGCAGCCCGCTGGCGGGGGCCTACGAGCAGTACTTC. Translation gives CASSPLAGAYEQYF.